Following are 5 T cell receptor beta chains from one sample sequenced in a study of beta chain features in type 1 diabetes. Of the isolated RNA, all was reverse transcribed, and so the sequenced material was expressed TCRB transcripts. Profiling relied on immunoSEQ multiplex PCR, and the TCRdb table lists in-frame clones only, not all of them. Among nearly 700,000 clones, around 15% were seen once, and the ten largest hold roughly 0.022%. These receptors' antigens are unknown. Regarding the study as a whole: Significant though moderate, a shortening of TCRB CDR3s appeared in all four CD4+ subsets of Type 1 diabetes patients.

Sequenced input: naive CD4+ T cells from blood. These receptors originate from a man aged 18-30 years with type 1 diabetes.

This clone was observed a few times. V and J are TRBV6-5 and TRBJ2-1; 7 nucleotides line up with TRBD2. CDR1 MNHEY and CDR2 SVGAGI come from the germline V gene. With 7 bases clipped from V and 1 base from J, the junction kept 4 bases outside the gene matches. The CDR3 has 14 amino acids. CDR3 protein: CASTARGSYNEQFF. In nucleotides, the CDR3 is TGTGCCAGCACCGCGCGGGGGTCCTACAATGAGCAGTTCTTC.

Points on this clone: Other nucleotide sequences in the sample specify the same CDR3. The V call is TRBV19, the J call TRBJ2-7; TRBD1 is a possible D gene (6 bases). Germline V gene data show CDR1 as LNHDA and CDR2 as SQIVND (reference sequence). With 4 bases removed from V and 0 bases from J, the gap between germline ends came to 10 bases. The CDR3 runs to 14 residues. For the CDR3, the DNA is TGTGCCAGTAGTAGGCAGGGGAGCTCCTACGAGCAGTACTTC. Translated: CASSRQGSSYEQYF.

The DNA of the CDR3 is TGTGCCAGCAGCCCCAACGCGAACACCGGGGAGCTGTTTTTT. This translates into CASSPNANTGELFF. The chain recombines TRBV7-2 with TRBJ2-2; the D is unclear. This CDR3 contains 14 residues. V was trimmed by 5 bases and J by 0 bases, leaving 7 bases between them. Germline V gives CDR1 SGHTA, CDR2 FQGNSA.

V is TRBV29-1 and J is TRBJ1-5; D is unresolved. CDR3 size: 12 residues. Trimming removed 0 bases at V and 6 bases at J, with 6 bases between. The V gene's germline CDR1 is SQVTM and CDR2 ANQGSEA. CDR3 in DNA: TGCAGCGTTGAAGATCTCGGTCAGCCCCAGCATTTT. Translating it yields CSVEDLGQPQHF.

This clone was recorded a few times. The chain has TRBV6-5 and TRBJ2-7; the D call may be TRBD1 or TRBD2 (5 bases each). Germline V gene lookup returns CDR1 MNHEY and CDR2 SVGAGI. The CDR3 consists of 14 residues. V shed 6 bases and J shed 1 base, with 13 bases lying between them. CDR3 in amino acids: CASSSGTDSYEQYF. Written as DNA, the CDR3 is TGTGCCAGCAGCTCCGGGACGGATTCCTACGAGCAGTACTTC.